The rows below give T cell receptor beta chains drawn from one sample of a study of cytomegalovirus exposure and HLA in healthy donors. The repertoire was sequenced with immunoSEQ multiplex PCR; TCRdb's copy has only in-frame clones and lacks some. This sample carries around 39,000 clones, about 60% of them seen once, and the ten largest clones take about 8.7%. The material sequenced was PBMCs. Every receptor here comes from a human donor in good health. CDR3s include the opening cysteine and the closing phenylalanine or tryptophan. D genes are given only for firm matches. The size of a clone is reported for some rows only, either as once, few or many, or as a class for expanded clones.

few,-,TRBJ1-1,TRBV2,TGTGCCAGCACGGCCGGGGGCACTGAAGCTTTCTTT,CASTAGGTEAFF
-,TRBD2,TRBJ2-7,TRBV10-3,TGTGCCATCAGTGAGTCCCCCACTAGCGGGGGGACCTACGAGCAGTACTTC,CAISESPTSGGTYEQYF
-,TRBD2,TRBJ2-2,TRBV11-3,TGTGCCAGCAGCTCACGGACTAGCGGGTTCACCGGGGAGCTGTTTTTT,CASSSRTSGFTGELFF
-,-,TRBJ1-5,TRBV5-1,TGCGCCAGCAGCTTTACAGGGATGGGTCAGCCCCAGCATTTT,CASSFTGMGQPQHF
-,TRBD1,TRBJ1-3,TRBV7-2,TGTGCCAGCAGCTGGGCCATGAACAGGGGCAACACCATATATTTT,CASSWAMNRGNTIYF
-,TRBD2,TRBJ2-5,TRBV5-4,TGTGCCAGCAGCTTGACGGCTAGCGGGGCCCCGGGGGGCCAGTACTTC,CASSLTASGAPGGQYF
-,-,TRBJ2-1,TRBV20-1,TGCAGTGCTACCGGGGGCAATGAGCAGTTCTTC,CSATGGNEQFF
-,TRBD1,TRBJ2-2,TRBV5-4,TGTGCCAGCAGCCCGATCGGGACAGGGAGCAAGACCGGGGAGCTGTTTTTT,CASSPIGTGSKTGELFF
-,TRBD1,TRBJ1-6,TRBV7-2,TGTGCCAGCAGCTGGGCGACAGGGGGCTATAATTCACCCCTCCACTTT,CASSWATGGYNSPLHF
few,TRBD1,TRBJ1-6,TRBV5-6,TGTGCCAGCAGCTTTTTCGGACAGGGGCCTTCACCCCTCCACTTT,CASSFFGQGPSPLHF
-,-,TRBJ1-5,TRBV7-2,TGTGCCAGCAGCTTAGATCGGGGAGGGTATCAGCCCCAGCATTTT,CASSLDRGGYQPQHF
-,TRBD1,TRBJ2-7,TRBV5-5,TGTGCCAGCAGCTTGGGGACAGGGGGGAGCCTCGAGCAGTACTTC,CASSLGTGGSLEQYF
-,TRBD1,TRBJ2-1,TRBV4-2,TGTGCCAGCAGCCAAGTTGGGGACAGCTATGAGCAGTTCTTC,CASSQVGDSYEQFF
-,-,TRBJ2-7,TRBV30,TGTGCCTGGAGTGTAACTAGTCGGGGCGAGCAGTACTTC,CAWSVTSRGEQYF
-,-,TRBJ1-3,TRBV5-1,TGCGCCAGCAGCACAAATCCCGGAAACACCATATATTTT,CASSTNPGNTIYF
few,TRBD1,TRBJ1-6,TRBV5-1,TGCGCCAGCAGCCCTGGGACAGGGGCTTCACCCCTCCACTTT,CASSPGTGASPLHF
-,-,TRBJ2-7,TRBV10-3,TGTGCCATCAGTGGTCTAGAGACCTACGAGCAGTACTTC,CAISGLETYEQYF
-,-,TRBJ2-7,TRBV19,TGTGCCAGTAGTCCCGGACACAACTCCTACGAGCAGTACTTC,CASSPGHNSYEQYF
-,-,TRBJ2-5,TRBV5-1,TGCGCCAGCAGCTTCTTCGGTCCTGCCCTAGTATCGACCCAGTACTTC,CASSFFGPALVSTQYF
-,-,TRBJ1-6,TRBV2,TGTGCCAGCAGTCTCAGGGTATTTAATTCACCCCTCCACTTT,CASSLRVFNSPLHF
-,-,TRBJ2-3,TRBV27,TGTGCCAGCAGTTTCTGGGCCACAGATACGCAGTATTTT,CASSFWATDTQYF
-,-,TRBJ2-5,TRBV5-1,TGCGCCAGCAGCCAGAGGGGGCAAGAGACCCAGTACTTC,CASSQRGQETQYF
once,-,TRBJ1-6,TRBV14,TGTGCCAGCAGCCAAATGACAGGAGTTAATTCACCCCTCCACTTT,CASSQMTGVNSPLHF